What follows describes a single TCR beta chain. Its specificity is not known. The CDR3 contains 15 residues. CDR1 is SGHRS and CDR2 is YFSETQ in the germline V gene. V dropped 0 bases and J dropped 4; count of bases not matched to a gene: 1. The data stem from a study of response to subunit inactivated influenza vaccine. Study-wide results and limits: Every seasonal influenza vaccination brings in few new T cells, the authors suggested.

In TCRdb, the RT-PCR reads were re-called with MiXCR into one record per CDR3 protein. Of hundreds of thousands of distinct CDR3 sequences listed, roughly 12% were seen once; the top ten hold roughly 9.6%. The sample was also linked to a second study, of T cells expressing NK-cell markers. That source reports: Libraries used 5'RACE template switching adding universal primer site and UMIs. No clear determination of HCMV specificity was made for expanded NKG2C+ T cell clones.

Sequencing was performed on PBMCs from blood, taken on the day of vaccination. The chain uses TRBV5-1 and TRBJ2-2; TRBD1 matches at 9 bases. The sequence derives from a man in his forties or fifties who received an inactivated influenza vaccine. CDR3 nucleotides: TGCGCCAGCAGCTTGGACAGGGGGCTCACCGGGGAGCTGTTTTTT. Translation gives CASSLDRGLTGELFF.